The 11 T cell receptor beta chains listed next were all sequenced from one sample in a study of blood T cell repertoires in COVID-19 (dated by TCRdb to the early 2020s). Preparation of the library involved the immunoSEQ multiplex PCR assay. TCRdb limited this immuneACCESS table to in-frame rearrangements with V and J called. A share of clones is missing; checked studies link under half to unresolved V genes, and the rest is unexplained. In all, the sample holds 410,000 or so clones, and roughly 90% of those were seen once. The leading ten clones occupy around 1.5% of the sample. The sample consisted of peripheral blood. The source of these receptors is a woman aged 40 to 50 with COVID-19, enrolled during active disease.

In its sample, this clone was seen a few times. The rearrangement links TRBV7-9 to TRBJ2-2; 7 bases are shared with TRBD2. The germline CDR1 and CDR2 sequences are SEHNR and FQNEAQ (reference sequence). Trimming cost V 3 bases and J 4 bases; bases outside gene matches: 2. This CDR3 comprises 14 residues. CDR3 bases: TGTGCCAGCAGCTTGGGAGGGATCACCGGGGAGCTGTTTTTT. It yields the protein CASSLGGITGELFF.

The CDR3 spells CASSSKDRATEAFF. DNA of the CDR3: TGTGCCAGCAGCTCTAAGGACAGGGCCACTGAAGCTTTCTTT. The rearrangement links TRBV7-3 to TRBJ1-1; TRBD1 matches at 8 bases. Looked up from germline, CDR1 is SGHTA and CDR2 is FQGTGA. The CDR3 length is 14 residues. V was clipped by 4 bases and J by 4 bases; unmatched bases: 5.

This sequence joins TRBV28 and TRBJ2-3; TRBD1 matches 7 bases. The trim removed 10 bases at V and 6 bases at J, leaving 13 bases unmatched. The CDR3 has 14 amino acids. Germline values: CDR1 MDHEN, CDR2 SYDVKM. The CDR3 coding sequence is TGTGCCATCGCAGGGGGTTTAATCGCGGATACGCAGTATTTT. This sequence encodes CAIAGGLIADTQYF.

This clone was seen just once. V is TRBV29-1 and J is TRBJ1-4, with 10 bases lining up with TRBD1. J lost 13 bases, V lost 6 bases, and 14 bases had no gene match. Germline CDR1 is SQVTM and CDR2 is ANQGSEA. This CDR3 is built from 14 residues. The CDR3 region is CSVRTGGWLDGLFF. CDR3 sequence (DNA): TGCAGCGTCAGGACAGGGGGTTGGTTAGATGGACTGTTTTTT.

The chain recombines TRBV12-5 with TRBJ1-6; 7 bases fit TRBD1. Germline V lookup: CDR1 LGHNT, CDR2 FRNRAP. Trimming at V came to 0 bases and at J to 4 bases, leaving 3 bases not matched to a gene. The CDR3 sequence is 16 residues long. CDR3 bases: TGTGCTAGTGGTTTGGTCCGGGACAGATATAATTCACCCCTCCACTTT. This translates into CASGLVRDRYNSPLHF. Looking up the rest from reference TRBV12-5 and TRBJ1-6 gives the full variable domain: DARVTQTPRHKVTEMGQEVTMRCQPILGHNTVFWYRQTMMQGLELLAYFRNRAPLDDSGMPKDRFSAEMPDATLATLKIQPSEPRDSAVYFCASGLVRDRYNSPLHFGNGTRLTVT.

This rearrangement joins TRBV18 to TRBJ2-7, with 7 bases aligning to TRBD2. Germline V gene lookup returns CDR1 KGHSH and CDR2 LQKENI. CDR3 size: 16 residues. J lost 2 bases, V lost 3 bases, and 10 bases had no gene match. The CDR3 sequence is CASSPSEWGGPYEQYF. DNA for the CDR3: TGTGCCAGCTCACCTTCGGAGTGGGGGGGACCCTACGAGCAGTACTTC.

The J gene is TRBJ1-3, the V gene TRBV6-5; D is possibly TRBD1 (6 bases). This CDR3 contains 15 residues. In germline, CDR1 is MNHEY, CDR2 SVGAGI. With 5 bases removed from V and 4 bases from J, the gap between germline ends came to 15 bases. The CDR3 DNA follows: TGTGCCAGCAGTCCGCAGGGGCTCTGGGGAAACACCATATATTTT. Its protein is CASSPQGLWGNTIYF.

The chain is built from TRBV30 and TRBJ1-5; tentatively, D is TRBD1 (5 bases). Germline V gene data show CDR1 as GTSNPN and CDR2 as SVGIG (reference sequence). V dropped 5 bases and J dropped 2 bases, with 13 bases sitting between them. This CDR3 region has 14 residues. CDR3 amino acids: CAWGEGNGNQPQHF. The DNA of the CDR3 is TGTGCCTGGGGAGAGGGGAACGGCAATCAGCCCCAGCATTTT.

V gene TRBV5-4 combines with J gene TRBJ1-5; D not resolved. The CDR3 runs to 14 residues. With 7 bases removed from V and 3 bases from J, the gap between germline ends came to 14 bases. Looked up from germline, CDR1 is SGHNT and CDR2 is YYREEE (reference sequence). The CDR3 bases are TGTGCCAGCTCCTGGGCAGGCCTCAATCAGCCCCAGCATTTT. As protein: CASSWAGLNQPQHF.

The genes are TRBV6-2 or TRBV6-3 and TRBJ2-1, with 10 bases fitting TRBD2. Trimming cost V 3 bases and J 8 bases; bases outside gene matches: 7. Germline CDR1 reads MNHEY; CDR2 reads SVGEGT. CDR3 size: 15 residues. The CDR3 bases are TGTGCCAGCAGTTATGGTTCAGCGGGGGGGTATGAGCAGTTCTTC. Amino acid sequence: CASSYGSAGGYEQFF.

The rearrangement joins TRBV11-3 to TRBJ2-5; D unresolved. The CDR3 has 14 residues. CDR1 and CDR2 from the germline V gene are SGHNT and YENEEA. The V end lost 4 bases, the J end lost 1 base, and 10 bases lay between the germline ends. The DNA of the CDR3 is TGTGCCAGCAGCTCTAGTCGAATCCAAGAGACCCAGTACTTC. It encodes CASSSSRIQETQYF.